A single sample gave rise to the 10 T cell receptor beta chains below, sequenced in a study of T cells in Graves' hyperthyroidism and ophthalmopathy. TCR beta CDR3 regions were amplified from RNA. Initially, a first-round RT-PCR of the TCR CDR3 employed the HTBI primer set. One entry per CDR3 protein, called by TCRdb with MiXCR from the multiplex PCR reads. The profile shows roughly 500,000 distinct CDR3 sequences, roughly 46% of them singletons. Sequencing used peripheral blood or thyroid tissue (not recorded which). These receptor sequences come from an adult woman with Graves' disease, either hyperthyroidism or ophthalmopathy (not recorded which).

This clonotype has ten or more counts. The DNA of the CDR3 is TGTGCCAGCAGCGTAACCCCTAGCGGGGCCTACGAGCAGTACTTC. Protein product: CASSVTPSGAYEQYF. This sequence joins TRBV9 and TRBJ2-7; TRBD2 matches 9 bases. Germline CDR1 reads SGDLS; CDR2 reads YYNGEE. The CDR3 totals 15 residues. V lost 1 base, J lost 2 bases, and 4 bases stayed unmatched.

Ten or more counts support this clonotype. The genes are TRBV3-1 and TRBJ1-1, with D perhaps TRBD1 (5 bases). V shed 4 bases and J shed 11 bases, with 14 bases lying between them. The CDR3 runs to 12 residues. Germline V gene sequence: CDR1 LGHDT, CDR2 YNNKEL (reference sequence). CDR3 sequence: CASSLPGENAFF. The CDR3 DNA sequence: TGTGCCAGCAGCCTTCCGGGGGAAAACGCTTTCTTT. Together with reference TRBV3-1 and TRBJ1-1, the CDR3 gives the full variable domain: DTAVSQTPKYLVTQMGNDKSIKCEQNLGHDTMYWYKQDSKKFLKIMFSYNNKELIINETVPNRFSPKSPDKAHLNLHINSLELGDSAVYFCASSLPGENAFFGQGTRLTVV.

This clonotype was seen ten or more times. The chain combines TRBV10-3 with TRBJ1-1, with D hard to call. In germline, CDR1 is ENHRY, CDR2 SYGVKD. V was shortened by 6 bases and J by 5 bases, with 13 bases between the two germline ends. CDR3 length: 13 residues. DNA of the CDR3: TGTGCCATCAGGATGGACCCCTCGACTGAAGCTTTCTTT. It translates to CAIRMDPSTEAFF.

As for this clonotype: Because it lacks the conserved phenylalanine or tryptophan at the end, this CDR3 is likely a read error. The DNA is left out, because the CDR3 cannot be placed on it with certainty; the CDR3 is given as TCRdb lists it. The chain recombines TRBV24-1 with TRBJ1-4; the table's D call, TRBD1, was not checked against the DNA. Germline V gives CDR1 KGHDR, CDR2 SFDVKD. The length of the CDR3 is 13 amino acids, counting both ends. CDR3: CATTLWGRPGREP.

This clonotype was observed at least ten times. This chain uses TRBV2 with TRBJ1-6; 10 bases line up with TRBD1. Germline assignment: CDR1 SNHLY and CDR2 FYNNEI. This CDR3 comprises 13 residues. V lost 9 bases, J lost 7 bases, and 3 bases stayed unmatched. The CDR3, as DNA: TGTGCCAGTACGGGACAGGGGAATTCACCCCTCCACTTT. This codes for CASTGQGNSPLHF.

J is TRBJ1-4 and V is TRBV20-1, with no clear D. Germline V gene sequence: CDR1 DFQATT, CDR2 SNEGSKA (reference sequence). V lost 4 bases, J lost 9 bases, and 15 bases lay in between. CDR3 size: 13 residues. CDR3 sequence: CSATPGQRKKLFF. The CDR3 DNA reads as TGCAGTGCTACTCCGGGCCAGAGGAAAAAACTGTTTTTT.

This chain joins TRBV27 and TRBJ1-2; TRBD1 aligns across 10 bases. Trimming cost V 8 bases and J 7 bases; bases outside gene matches: 4. Per the germline V gene, CDR1 is MNHEY and CDR2 is SMNVEV (reference sequence). The CDR3 is 12 residues long. The CDR3 region is CASSDRGLGYTF. The CDR3 DNA reads TGTGCCAGCTCTGACAGGGGGCTTGGCTACACCTTC.

This clonotype was found once. This chain uses TRBV14 with TRBJ2-2; 7 nucleotides line up with TRBD2. The CDR3 runs to 15 residues. With 4 bases clipped from V and 6 bases from J, the junction kept 8 bases outside the gene matches. The V gene's germline CDR1 is SGHDN and CDR2 FVKESK. CDR3 nucleotide sequence: TGTGCCAGCAGCCTCCAGGGAGGGCGAGCCGGGGAGCTGTTTTTT. Translation: CASSLQGGRAGELFF.

This chain links TRBV28 with TRBJ2-7; 9 bases map to TRBD1. V trimming: 4 bases; J trimming: 5 bases; junction bases outside the gene matches: 18. In germline, CDR1 is MDHEN, CDR2 SYDVKM. The CDR3 totals 18 residues. Here the CDR3 DNA reads TGTGCCAGCAGTTGCCATAGGACAGGGGTGAATAGGCGCCACGAGCAGTACTTC. It specifies CASSCHRTGVNRRHEQYF.

Many counts were recorded for this clonotype. J is TRBJ2-7 and V is TRBV2, with 8 bases identical to TRBD1. The CDR3 loop spans 15 amino acids. V lost 6 bases, J lost 2 bases, and 9 bases stayed unmatched. Per germline, CDR1 SNHLY and CDR2 FYNNEI. This CDR3 reads CASRGGQGLTYEQYF. Here the CDR3 DNA reads TGTGCCAGCAGGGGTGGACAGGGATTGACCTACGAGCAGTACTTC. Drawing the rest from reference TRBV2 and TRBJ2-7, the complete variable domain is EPEVTQTPSHQVTQMGQEVILRCVPISNHLYFYWYRQILGQKVEFLVSFYNNEISEKSEIFDDQFSVERPDGSNFTLKIRSTKLEDSAMYFCASRGGQGLTYEQYFGPGTRLTVT.